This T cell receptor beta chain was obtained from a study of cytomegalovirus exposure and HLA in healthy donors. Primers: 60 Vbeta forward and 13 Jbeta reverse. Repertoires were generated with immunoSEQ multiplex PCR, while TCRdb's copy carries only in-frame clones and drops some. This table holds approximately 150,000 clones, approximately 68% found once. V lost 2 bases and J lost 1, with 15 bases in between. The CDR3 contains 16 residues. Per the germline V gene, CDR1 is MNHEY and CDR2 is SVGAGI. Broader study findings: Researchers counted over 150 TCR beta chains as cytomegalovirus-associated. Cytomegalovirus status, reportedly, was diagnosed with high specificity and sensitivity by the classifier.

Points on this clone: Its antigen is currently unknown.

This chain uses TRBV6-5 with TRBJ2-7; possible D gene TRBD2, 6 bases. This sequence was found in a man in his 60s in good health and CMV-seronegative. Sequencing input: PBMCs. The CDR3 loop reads CASSYREALLSYEQYF. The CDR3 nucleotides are TGTGCCAGCAGTTACAGGGAGGCCCTCCTATCCTACGAGCAGTACTTC.